This T cell receptor (beta chain) is drawn from a study of blood T cell repertoires in COVID-19. The wider study: T cells, B-cell-depleted T cells, or PBMCs provided the cDNA or gDNA that served as material.

The protocol was immunoSEQ multiplex PCR, while the TCRdb copy is restricted to in-frame clones and leaves out a portion. Of some 210,000 clones in the sample, around four fifths were seen once. Study members were between about 18 and 100 years old and lived in 25 or so US regions. Germline V gives CDR1 KGHSH, CDR2 LQKENI. This CDR3 is built from 14 residues. V gave up 8 bases and J gave up 2 bases; unmatched junction bases: 9. This chain connects TRBV18 to TRBJ2-7, with 7 bases fitting TRBD2. Sequencing was performed on PBMCs or T cells enriched from blood (not recorded which). The origin of this receptor is a man aged 40-55 years who had recovered from COVID-19. Here the CDR3 reads CASSGTGLTYEQYF. The CDR3 DNA sequence: TGTGCCAGCAGCGGGACTGGCCTGACCTACGAGCAGTACTTC.